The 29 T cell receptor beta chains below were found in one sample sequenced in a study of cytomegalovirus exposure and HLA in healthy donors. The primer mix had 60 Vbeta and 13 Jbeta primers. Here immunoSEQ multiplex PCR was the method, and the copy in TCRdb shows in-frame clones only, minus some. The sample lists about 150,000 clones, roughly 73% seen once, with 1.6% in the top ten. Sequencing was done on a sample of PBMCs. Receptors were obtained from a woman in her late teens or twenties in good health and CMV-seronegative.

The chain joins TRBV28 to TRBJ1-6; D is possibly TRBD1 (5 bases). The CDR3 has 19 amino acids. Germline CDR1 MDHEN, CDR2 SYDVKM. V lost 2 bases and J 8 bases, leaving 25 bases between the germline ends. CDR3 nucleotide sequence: TGTGCCAGCAGTTTAATCTTGTTAACAGGCCGCGACGATTATTCACCCCTCCACTTT. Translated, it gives CASSLILLTGRDDYSPLHF.

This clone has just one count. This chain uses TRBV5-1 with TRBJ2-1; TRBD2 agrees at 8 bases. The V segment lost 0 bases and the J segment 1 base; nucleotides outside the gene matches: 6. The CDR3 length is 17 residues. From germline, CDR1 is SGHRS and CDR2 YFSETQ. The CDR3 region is CASSLAGGAFSYNEQFF. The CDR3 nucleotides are TGCGCCAGCAGCTTGGCGGGAGGGGCTTTTTCCTACAATGAGCAGTTCTTC.

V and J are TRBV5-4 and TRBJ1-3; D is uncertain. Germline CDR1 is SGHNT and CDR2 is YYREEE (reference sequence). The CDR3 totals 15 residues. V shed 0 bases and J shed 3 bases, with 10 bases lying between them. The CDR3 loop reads CASSLAPGVGNTIYF. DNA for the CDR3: TGTGCCAGCAGCTTGGCCCCCGGAGTTGGAAACACCATATATTTT.

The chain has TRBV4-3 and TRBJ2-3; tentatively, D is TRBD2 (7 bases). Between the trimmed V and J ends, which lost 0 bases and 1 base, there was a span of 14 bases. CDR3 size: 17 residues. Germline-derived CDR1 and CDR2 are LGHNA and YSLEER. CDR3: CASSQDWGGGGTDTQYF. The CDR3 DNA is TGCGCCAGCAGCCAAGATTGGGGAGGGGGTGGCACAGATACGCAGTATTTT.

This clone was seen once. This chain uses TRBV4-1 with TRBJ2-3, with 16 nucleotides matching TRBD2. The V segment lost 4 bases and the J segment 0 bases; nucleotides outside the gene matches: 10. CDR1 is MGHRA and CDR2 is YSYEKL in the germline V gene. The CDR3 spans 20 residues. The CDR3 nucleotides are TGCGCCAGCAGCCCGAACCCCGGGACTAGCGGGGGGGCTAGCACAGATACGCAGTATTTT. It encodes CASSPNPGTSGGASTDTQYF.

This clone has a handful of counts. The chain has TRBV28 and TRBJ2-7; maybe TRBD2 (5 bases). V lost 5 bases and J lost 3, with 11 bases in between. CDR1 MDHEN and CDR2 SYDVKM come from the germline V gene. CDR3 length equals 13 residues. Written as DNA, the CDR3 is TGTGCCAGCAGTCCATCCGGGAACTACGAGCAGTACTTC. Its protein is CASSPSGNYEQYF.

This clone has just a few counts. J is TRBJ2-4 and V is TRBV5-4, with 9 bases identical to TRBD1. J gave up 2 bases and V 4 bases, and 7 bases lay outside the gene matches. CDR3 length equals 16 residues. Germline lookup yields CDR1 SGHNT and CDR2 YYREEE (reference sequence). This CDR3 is CASSPGQGLSKNIQYF. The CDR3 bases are TGTGCCAGCAGCCCGGGACAGGGTCTCTCCAAAAACATTCAGTACTTC.

The CDR3 DNA reads TGCGCCAGCAGCCTCCAAGGGGGATCCAGCTCTGGGGCCAACGTCCTGACTTTC. It yields the protein CASSLQGGSSSGANVLTF. This chain links TRBV4-1 with TRBJ2-6, with D possibly TRBD1 on 6 matching bases. With 4 bases removed from V and 0 bases from J, the gap between germline ends came to 16 bases. This CDR3 spans 18 amino acids. Germline loops: CDR1 MGHRA, CDR2 YSYEKL.

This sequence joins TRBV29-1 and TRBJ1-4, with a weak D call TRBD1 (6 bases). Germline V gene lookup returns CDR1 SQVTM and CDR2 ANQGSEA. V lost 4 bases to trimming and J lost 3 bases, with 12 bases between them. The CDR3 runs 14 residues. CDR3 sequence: CSVGWGPANEKLFF. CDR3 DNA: TGCAGCGTTGGGTGGGGGCCAGCTAATGAAAAACTGTTTTTT.

Written as DNA, the CDR3 is TGCGCCAGCACCTACACGAGCAGGGCTCAAGGCTACACCTTC. Amino acid sequence: CASTYTSRAQGYTF. This chain uses TRBV4-1 with TRBJ1-2, with D tentatively TRBD1 (5 bases). The CDR3 runs to 14 residues. Germline CDR1 MGHRA, CDR2 YSYEKL. The germline V and J ends were trimmed by 7 bases and 8 bases, with 20 bases remaining between them.

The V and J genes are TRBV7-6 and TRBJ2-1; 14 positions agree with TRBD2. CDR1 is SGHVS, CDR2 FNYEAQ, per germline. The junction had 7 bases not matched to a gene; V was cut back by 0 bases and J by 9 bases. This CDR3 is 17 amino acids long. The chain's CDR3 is CASSLAGWTSGRSEQFF. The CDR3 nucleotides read TGTGCCAGCAGCTTAGCAGGCTGGACTAGCGGGAGGAGTGAGCAGTTCTTC.

The CDR3 nucleotides are TGTGCCAGCAGTTATGGGGGACAGACCCCCGAAGCTTTCTTT. Its protein is CASSYGGQTPEAFF. The rearrangement links TRBV6-5 to TRBJ1-1; 7 nucleotides match TRBD1. Trimming removed 3 bases from V and 8 bases from J; junction bases left unmatched: 9. From germline, CDR1 is MNHEY and CDR2 SVGAGI. The CDR3 has 14 amino acids.

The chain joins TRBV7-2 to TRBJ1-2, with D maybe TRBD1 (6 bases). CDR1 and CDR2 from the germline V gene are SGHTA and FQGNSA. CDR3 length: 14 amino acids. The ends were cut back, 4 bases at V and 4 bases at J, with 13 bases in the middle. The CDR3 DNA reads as TGTGCCAGCAGCTCCTACAGGGAGGGCTATGGCTACACCTTC. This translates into CASSSYREGYGYTF.

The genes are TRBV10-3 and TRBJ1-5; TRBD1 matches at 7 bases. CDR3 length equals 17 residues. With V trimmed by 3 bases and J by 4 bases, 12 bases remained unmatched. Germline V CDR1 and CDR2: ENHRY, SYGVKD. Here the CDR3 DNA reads TGTGCCATCAGTGATTTCACCGGGACAGCCATTAATCAGCCCCAGCATTTT. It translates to CAISDFTGTAINQPQHF.

CDR3 sequence: CASHRDNSPLHF. DNA of the CDR3: TGTGCCAGTCACAGGGACAATTCACCCCTCCACTTT. The chain uses TRBV7-9 and TRBJ1-6; D is possibly TRBD1 (6 bases). Germline V lookup: CDR1 SEHNR, CDR2 FQNEAQ (reference sequence). The CDR3 length is 12 residues. V lost 9 bases and J 7 bases, leaving 10 bases between the germline ends. The full variable domain, with the rest looked up from reference TRBV7-9 and TRBJ1-6, is DTGVSQNPRHKITKRGQNVTFRCDPISEHNRLYWYRQTLGQGPEFLTYFQNEAQLEKSRLLSDRFSAERPKGSFSTLEIQRTEQGDSAMYLCASHRDNSPLHFGNGTRLTVT.

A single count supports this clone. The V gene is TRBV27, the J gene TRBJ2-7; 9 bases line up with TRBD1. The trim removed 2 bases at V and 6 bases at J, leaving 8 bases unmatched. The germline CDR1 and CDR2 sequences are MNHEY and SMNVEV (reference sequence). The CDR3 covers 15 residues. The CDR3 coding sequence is TGTGCCAGCAGTTTAGGGGGACAGGGAATTTTCGAGCAGTACTTC. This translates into CASSLGGQGIFEQYF.

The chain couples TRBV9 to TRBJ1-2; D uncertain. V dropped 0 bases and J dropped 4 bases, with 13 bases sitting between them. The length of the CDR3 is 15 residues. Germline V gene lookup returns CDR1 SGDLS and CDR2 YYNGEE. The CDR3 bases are TGTGCCAGCAGCGTAGATCAGGCAGCCTTCTATGGCTACACCTTC. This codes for CASSVDQAAFYGYTF. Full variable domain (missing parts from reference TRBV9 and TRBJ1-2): DSGVTQTPKHLITATGQRVTLRCSPRSGDLSVYWYQQSLDQGLQFLIQYYNGEERAKGNILERFSAQQFPDLHSELNLSSLELGDSALYFCASSVDQAAFYGYTFGSGTRLTVV.

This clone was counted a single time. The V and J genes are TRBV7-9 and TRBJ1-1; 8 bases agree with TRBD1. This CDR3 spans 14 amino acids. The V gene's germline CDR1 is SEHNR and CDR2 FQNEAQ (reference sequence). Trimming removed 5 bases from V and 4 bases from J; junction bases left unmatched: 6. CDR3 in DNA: TGTGCCAGCAGCAGCGGACAGGGAAGCACTGAAGCTTTCTTT. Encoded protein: CASSSGQGSTEAFF.

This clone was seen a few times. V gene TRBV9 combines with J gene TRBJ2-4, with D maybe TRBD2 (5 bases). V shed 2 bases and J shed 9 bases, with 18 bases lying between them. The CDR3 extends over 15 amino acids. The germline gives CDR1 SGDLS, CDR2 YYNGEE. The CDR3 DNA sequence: TGTGCCAGCAGCGTGGAAGGACTCTCTATCGGCATTCAGTACTTC. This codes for CASSVEGLSIGIQYF. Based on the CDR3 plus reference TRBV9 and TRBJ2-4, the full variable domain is DSGVTQTPKHLITATGQRVTLRCSPRSGDLSVYWYQQSLDQGLQFLIQYYNGEERAKGNILERFSAQQFPDLHSELNLSSLELGDSALYFCASSVEGLSIGIQYFGAGTRLSVL.

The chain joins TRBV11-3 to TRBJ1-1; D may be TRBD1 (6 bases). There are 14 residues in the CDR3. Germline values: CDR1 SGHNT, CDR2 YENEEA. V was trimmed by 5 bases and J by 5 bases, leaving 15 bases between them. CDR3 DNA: TGTGCCAGCAGCGACGCCAGGGGTCATACTGAAGCTTTCTTT. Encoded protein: CASSDARGHTEAFF.

The CDR3 here is CATSRGRGGFYEQYF. CDR3 nucleotide sequence: TGTGCCACCAGCAGAGGCCGGGGGGGCTTTTACGAGCAGTACTTC. The chain is built from TRBV15 and TRBJ2-7, with 8 bases matching TRBD2. The CDR3 runs 15 residues. Germline V gene lookup returns CDR1 LNHNV and CDR2 YYDKDF (reference sequence). Losses at the gene ends were 1 base for V and 4 bases for J; bases not matched to a gene: 6.

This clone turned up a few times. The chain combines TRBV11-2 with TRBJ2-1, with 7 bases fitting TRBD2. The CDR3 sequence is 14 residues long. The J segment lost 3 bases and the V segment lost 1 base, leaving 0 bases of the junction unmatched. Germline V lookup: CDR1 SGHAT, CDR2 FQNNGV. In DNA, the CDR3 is TGTGCCAGCAGCTTAGCGGGGGGCTACAATGAGCAGTTCTTC. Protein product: CASSLAGGYNEQFF.

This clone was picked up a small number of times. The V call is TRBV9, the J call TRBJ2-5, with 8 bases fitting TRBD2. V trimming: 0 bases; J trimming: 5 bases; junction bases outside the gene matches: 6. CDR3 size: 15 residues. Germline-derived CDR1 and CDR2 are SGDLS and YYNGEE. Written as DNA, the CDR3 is TGTGCCAGCAGCGTAGCTCTCCGGGGGGGGGAGACCCAGTACTTC. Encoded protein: CASSVALRGGETQYF. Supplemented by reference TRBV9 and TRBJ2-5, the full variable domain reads DSGVTQTPKHLITATGQRVTLRCSPRSGDLSVYWYQQSLDQGLQFLIQYYNGEERAKGNILERFSAQQFPDLHSELNLSSLELGDSALYFCASSVALRGGETQYFGPGTRLLVL.

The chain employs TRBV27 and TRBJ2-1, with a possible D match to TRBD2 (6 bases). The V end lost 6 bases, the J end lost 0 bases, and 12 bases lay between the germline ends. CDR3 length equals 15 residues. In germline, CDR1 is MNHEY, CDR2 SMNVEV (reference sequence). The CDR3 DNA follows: TGTGCCAGCAGATATAGCGGCCACTCCTACAATGAGCAGTTCTTC. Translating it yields CASRYSGHSYNEQFF.

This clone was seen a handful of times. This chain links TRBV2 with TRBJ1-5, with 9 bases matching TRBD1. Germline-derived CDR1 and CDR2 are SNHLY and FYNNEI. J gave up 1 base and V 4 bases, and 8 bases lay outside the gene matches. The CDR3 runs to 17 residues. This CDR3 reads CASSGGQGLRSNQPQHF. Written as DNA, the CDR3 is TGTGCCAGCAGTGGGGGACAGGGCCTACGAAGCAATCAGCCCCAGCATTTT.

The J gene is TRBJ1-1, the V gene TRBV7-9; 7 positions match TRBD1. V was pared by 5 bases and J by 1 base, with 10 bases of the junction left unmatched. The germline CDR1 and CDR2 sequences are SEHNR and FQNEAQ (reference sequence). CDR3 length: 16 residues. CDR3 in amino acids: CASSVRRGQANTEAFF. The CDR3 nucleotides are TGTGCCAGCAGCGTACGCCGTGGACAGGCGAACACTGAAGCTTTCTTT.

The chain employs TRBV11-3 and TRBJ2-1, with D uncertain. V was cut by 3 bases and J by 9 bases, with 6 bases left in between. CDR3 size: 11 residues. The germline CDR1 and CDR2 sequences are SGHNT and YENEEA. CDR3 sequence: CASSFSSEQFF. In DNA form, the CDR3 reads TGTGCCAGCAGCTTTTCGAGTGAGCAGTTCTTC.

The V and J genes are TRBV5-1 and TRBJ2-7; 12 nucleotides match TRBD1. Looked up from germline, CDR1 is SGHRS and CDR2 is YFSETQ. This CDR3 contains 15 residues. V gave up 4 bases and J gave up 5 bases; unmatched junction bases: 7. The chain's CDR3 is CASSPGTGGCNEQYV. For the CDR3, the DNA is TGCGCCAGCAGCCCTGGGACAGGGGGCTGCAACGAGCAGTACGTC.

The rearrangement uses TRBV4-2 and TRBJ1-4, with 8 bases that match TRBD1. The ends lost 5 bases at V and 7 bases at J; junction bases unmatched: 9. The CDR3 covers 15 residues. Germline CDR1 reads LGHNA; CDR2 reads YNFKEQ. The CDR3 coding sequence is TGTGCCAGCAGCACAGACAGGGGAGCAAGTGAAAAACTGTTTTTT. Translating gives CASSTDRGASEKLFF.